This TCR beta chain is from a study of CD4 T cells in relation to SARS-CoV-2 and coronaviruses. In the study overall: The restricting HLA molecule for shared crossreactive spike epitopes was mapped.

The unexposed donors gave CD4+ T cells in about 2011-2018, prior to COVID-19. After roughly ten days of culture, CD4+ T cells were isolated. As for this clone: Antigen unknown.

Overall study results and limits: Each donor contributed either pre-pandemic or post-infection samples, not both.

Germline loops: CDR1 SGHNT, CDR2 YYREEE (reference sequence). V shed 2 bases and J 5 bases; nucleotides not matched to a gene: 1. The CDR3 extends over 13 amino acids. The assay was immunoSEQ multiplex PCR, and TCRdb's table has in-frame clones only and misses some. The table includes over 20,000 clones, less than 85% detected once. This sequence was found in a human donor in good health. J is TRBJ1-5 and V is TRBV5-4; the match to TRBD1 covers 7 bases. The sequenced sample consisted of CD4+ T cells from PBMCs, cultured in vitro. The CDR3 protein is CASSFDRDQPQHF. CDR3 DNA: TGTGCCAGCAGCTTTGACAGGGATCAGCCCCAGCATTTT. The whole variable domain, filled in from reference TRBV5-4 and TRBJ1-5, reads ETGVTQSPTHLIKTRGQQVTLRCSSQSGHNTVSWYQQALGQGPQFIFQYYREEENGRGNFPPRFSGLQFPNYSSELNVNALELDDSALYLCASSFDRDQPQHFGDGTRLSIL.